The T cell receptor beta chain under discussion was sequenced for a study of molecular identifiers for immune sequencing clone quantification. As for the study in general: Replicate runs used RNA from about 19,000 or 110,000 naive CD8 cells, which was split five ways into aliquots, and four of those aliquots were then sequenced. Overall study findings and caveats: Clones that exceeded 20 RNA copies held over 97% of effector molecules, yet under 1% in naive cells.

Previously described methods and listed TCR primers produced bulk TCR libraries. TCRdb re-derived calls from the PCR reads in MiXCR, one entry per CDR3 protein. The sample contains about 640,000 distinct CDR3 sequences, nearly 20% of which appear only once. Sorting captured naive CD8 T cells as CD8+CD4-CCR7+CD45RA+. Turning to this clonotype: Its target is not known. An end of the junction does not agree with germline; a read error may underlie this.

The sequencing sample was made of naive CD8+ T cells from blood, with Jurkat cell RNA spiked in. Stated subset: FACS-sorted CD8+CD4-CCR7+CD45RA+ naive T cells. This clonotype was sampled from a human donor in good health. Some libraries in this study had Jurkat cell RNA spiked in.

The chain's CDR3 is CAGSVVEGLGGPQHF. The CDR3 nucleotides read TGTGCCGGCAGCGTAGTAGAGGGGCTAGGTGGGCCCCAGCATTTT. This chain joins TRBV9 and TRBJ1-5; TRBD1 might be the D (5 bases). Germline-derived CDR1 and CDR2 are SGDLS and YYNGEE. The CDR3 is 15 residues long.